This T cell receptor (beta chain) was observed in a study of T cells in Graves' hyperthyroidism and ophthalmopathy. Whole-study results and caveats: Patients with ophthalmopathy were separated from those with stable hyperthyroidism by a 13 V-J model.

Per germline, CDR1 SGHVS and CDR2 FQNEAQ. This CDR3 is 16 amino acids long. With 5 bases clipped from V and 6 bases from J, the junction kept 8 bases outside the gene matches. The diagnostic basis comprised clinical symptoms, serum thyroxine and TRAb, thyroid ultrasound and orbital computed tomography. The source material, RNA transcripts, was used to amplify TCR beta CDR3 regions. During a first-round RT-PCR of the TCR CDR3, the HTBI primer set was used. MiXCR, run by TCRdb on the multiplex PCR reads, gives a single entry per CDR3 protein. The sample shows around 600,000 distinct CDR3 sequences, nearly 45% of them seen only once. Turning to this clonotype: The antigen is unknown.

Specimen: peripheral blood or thyroid tissue (not recorded which). The source of this sequence is an adult man with Graves' disease, either hyperthyroidism or ophthalmopathy (not recorded which). This rearrangement joins TRBV7-8 to TRBJ1-5; 12 positions agree with TRBD1. CDR3 amino acids: CASSPRDRGPSQPQHF. CDR3 DNA: TGTGCCAGCAGCCCGCGGGACAGGGGGCCGAGTCAGCCCCAGCATTTT. Supplemented by reference TRBV7-8 and TRBJ1-5, the full variable domain reads GAGVSQSPRYKVAKRGQDVALRCDPISGHVSLFWYQQALGQGPEFLTYFQNEAQLDKSGLPSDRFFAERPEGSVSTLKIQRTQQEDSAVYLCASSPRDRGPSQPQHFGDGTRLSIL.